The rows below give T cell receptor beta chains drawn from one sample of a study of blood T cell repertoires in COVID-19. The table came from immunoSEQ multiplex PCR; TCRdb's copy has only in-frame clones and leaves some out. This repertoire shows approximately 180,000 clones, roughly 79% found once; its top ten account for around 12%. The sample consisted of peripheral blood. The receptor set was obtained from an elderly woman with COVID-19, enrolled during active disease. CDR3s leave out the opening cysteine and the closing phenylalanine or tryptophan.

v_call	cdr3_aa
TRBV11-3	ASSLGIAGGPGETQY
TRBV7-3	ASSLAGAGELF
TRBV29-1	SVSRLAANEQF
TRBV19	ASSMRTSSPEQY
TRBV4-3	ASSQGQISYNEQF
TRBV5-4	ASSLYRGIGGNEQF
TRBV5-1	ASSSGRGFSGNTIY
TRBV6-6	ASSLLGNEQF
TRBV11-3	ASSLFGQGANTGELF
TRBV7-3	ASSASGGDTDTQY
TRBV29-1	SVEDRAWSYEQY
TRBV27	ASSLSLSGANVLT
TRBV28	ASSYRGRQPQH
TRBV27	ASSLSFTSGGSSYEQY
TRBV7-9	ASSNWDSNTIY
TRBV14	ASSLSRGNEKLF
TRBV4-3	ASSLGRGAGELF
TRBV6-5	ASSYSPETYEQY
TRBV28	ASSASGTYIREQF
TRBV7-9	ASSLERQGASTDTQY
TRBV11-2	ASSLSGGSFYGYT
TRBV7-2	ASSLVGGMETQY
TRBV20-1	SASRLLNTGELF
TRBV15	ATSRRQGAGSDTQY
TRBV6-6	ASSYGAVYSNQPQH
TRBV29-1	SHLNWQGNAEAF
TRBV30	AWSVIGQKDNQPQH
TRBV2	ASSQGETEAF
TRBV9	ASSITGGAQY
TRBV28	ASSAGTGEYTGELF
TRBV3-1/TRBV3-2	ASSHDKPCYGYT
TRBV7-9	ASSLNRVGQETQY
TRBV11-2	ASSLRTGTETQY
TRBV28	ASSLPPDRGWDEQY
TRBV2	ASSPSGNQPQH
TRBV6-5	ATQAGNSNQPQH
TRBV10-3	AISTSGGRSDGGQY
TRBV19	ASRSSRPQH
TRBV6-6	ASSRLNRGPNSPLH
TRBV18	ASSPQGGVGAGGTEAF
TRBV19	ASSLASGINEQF
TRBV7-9	ASSLVGTSGLRDTQY
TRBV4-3	ASSQARQFNEKLF
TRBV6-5	ASNEGLAIAETQY
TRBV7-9	ASSLTGGRQPQH
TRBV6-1	ASSEHPGVQTQY
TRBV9	ASSVGGGAGTEAF
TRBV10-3	AIRANYGYT
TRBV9	ASSVQGVGEAF
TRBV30	AWSVGTAYGYT
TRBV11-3	ASSTPGTRDTDTQY
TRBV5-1	ASSLRGDGYGYT
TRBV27	ASSSDYPSRGKGSYEQY
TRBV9	ASGLAVTDTQY